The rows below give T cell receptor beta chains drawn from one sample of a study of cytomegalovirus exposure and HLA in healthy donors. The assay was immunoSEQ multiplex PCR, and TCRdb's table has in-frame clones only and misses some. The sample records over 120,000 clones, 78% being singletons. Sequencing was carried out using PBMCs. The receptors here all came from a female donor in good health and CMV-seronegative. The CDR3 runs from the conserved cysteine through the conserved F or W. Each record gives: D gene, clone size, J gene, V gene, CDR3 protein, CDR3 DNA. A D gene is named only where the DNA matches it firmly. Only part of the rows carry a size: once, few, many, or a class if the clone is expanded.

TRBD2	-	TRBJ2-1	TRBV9	CASSLKREAPGNEQFF	TGTGCCAGCAGCTTAAAACGGGAGGCCCCGGGGAATGAGCAGTTCTTC
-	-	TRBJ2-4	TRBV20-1	CSVRGNIQYF	TGCAGTGTAAGAGGAAACATTCAGTACTTC
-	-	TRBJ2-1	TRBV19	CASSIPLGSYNEQFF	TGTGCCAGTAGTATCCCGCTCGGCTCCTACAATGAGCAGTTCTTC
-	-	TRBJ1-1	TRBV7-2	CASSLQENTEAFF	TGTGCCAGCAGCTTACAGGAAAACACTGAAGCTTTCTTT
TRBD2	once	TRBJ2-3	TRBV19	CASRPPGLSTDTQYF	TGTGCCAGTAGACCCCCGGGACTAAGCACAGATACGCAGTATTTT
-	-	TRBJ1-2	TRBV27	CASSLSPPQLWLHLRLPPRGGYTF	-
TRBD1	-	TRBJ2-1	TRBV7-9	CASSLNPGQGIHEQFF	TGTGCCAGCAGCTTGAACCCGGGACAGGGCATCCATGAGCAGTTCTTC
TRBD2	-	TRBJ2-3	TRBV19	CASSPGGGADTQYF	TGTGCCAGTAGTCCCGGCGGGGGAGCAGATACGCAGTATTTT
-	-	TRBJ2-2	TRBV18	CASSPPILQGTRLANTGELFF	TGTGCCAGCTCACCACCTATACTACAGGGTACCCGATTGGCGAACACCGGGGAGCTGTTTTTT
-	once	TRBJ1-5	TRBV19	CASNKGGTGDQPQHF	TGTGCCAGTAATAAAGGAGGGACCGGCGATCAGCCCCAGCATTTT
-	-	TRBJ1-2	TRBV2	CASMALGNYGYTF	TGTGCCAGCATGGCCCTCGGGAACTATGGCTACACCTTC
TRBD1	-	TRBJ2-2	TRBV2	CASRSRTGGTGELFF	TGTGCCAGCAGGTCACGAACAGGGGGTACCGGGGAGCTGTTTTTT
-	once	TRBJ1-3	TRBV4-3	CASSQYILPSGGFSGNTIYF	TGCGCCAGCAGCCAATATATACTCCCCTCTGGGGGGTTCTCTGGAAACACCATATATTTT
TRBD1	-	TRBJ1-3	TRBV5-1	CASRRGDRAHTIYF	TGCGCCAGCAGAAGAGGGGACAGGGCACACACCATATATTTT
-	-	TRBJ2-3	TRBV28	CASIDGITDTQYF	TGTGCCAGCATCGACGGGATCACAGATACGCAGTATTTT
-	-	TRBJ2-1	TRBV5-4	CASSSSSYNEQFF	TGTGCCAGCAGCTCTTCCTCGTACAATGAGCAGTTCTTC
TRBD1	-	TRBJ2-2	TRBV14	CASRQSGQGAVTGELFF	TGTGCCAGCAGGCAGTCAGGACAGGGGGCCGTTACCGGGGAGCTGTTTTTT
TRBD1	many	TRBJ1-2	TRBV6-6	CASSLYGQGSIGGYTF	TGTGCCAGCAGCCTCTACGGACAGGGATCGATTGGTGGCTACACCTTC
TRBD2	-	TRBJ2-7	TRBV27	CASSLISWTGKGLAVKPSYEQYF	TGTGCCAGCAGTTTAATTTCGTGGACAGGGAAGGGACTAGCGGTTAAACCATCCTACGAGCAGTACTTC
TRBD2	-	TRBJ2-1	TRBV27	CASSLFRLAGTGSSSYNEQFF	TGTGCCAGCAGTCTATTCCGACTAGCGGGAACTGGGTCTAGCTCCTACAATGAGCAGTTCTTC
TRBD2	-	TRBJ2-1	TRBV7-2	CASSLAGLGVPEQFF	TGTGCCAGCAGCCTAGCAGGACTAGGGGTACCTGAGCAGTTCTTC
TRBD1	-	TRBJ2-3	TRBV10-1	CASSPGTDLGQYF	TGCGCCAGCAGCCCCGGGACAGACCTTGGGCAGTATTTT
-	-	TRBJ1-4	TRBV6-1	CASGWGGPNEKLFF	TGTGCCAGCGGGTGGGGGGGGCCTAATGAAAAACTGTTTTTT
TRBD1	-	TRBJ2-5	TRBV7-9	CASSRDRGLETQYF	TGTGCCAGCAGCAGGGACAGGGGTTTGGAGACCCAGTACTTC
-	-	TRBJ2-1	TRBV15	CATSHGGGGSYNEQFF	TGTGCCACCAGCCACGGGGGAGGGGGTTCCTACAATGAGCAGTTCTTC
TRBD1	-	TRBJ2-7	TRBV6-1	CASINDRGSYEQYF	TGTGCCAGCATTAACGACAGGGGGTCCTACGAGCAGTACTTC
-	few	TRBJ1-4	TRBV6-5	CASSLRGSGEKLFF	TGTGCCAGCAGTCTTAGAGGTAGTGGTGAAAAACTGTTTTTT
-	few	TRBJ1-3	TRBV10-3	CAISPRSGNTIYF	TGTGCCATCAGTCCCCGCTCTGGAAACACCATATATTTT
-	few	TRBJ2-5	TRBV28	CASSPPGGLAETQYF	TGTGCCAGCAGTCCTCCGGGGGGCCTAGCGGAGACCCAGTACTTC
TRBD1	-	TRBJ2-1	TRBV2	CASSRRRDRDYNEQFF	TGTGCCAGCAGTCGAAGACGAGACAGGGACTACAATGAGCAGTTCTTC
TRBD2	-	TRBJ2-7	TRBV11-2	CASSPRTSGPYEQYF	TGTGCCAGCAGCCCCAGGACTAGCGGGCCCTACGAGCAGTACTTC
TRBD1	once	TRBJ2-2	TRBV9	CASSDIGGAYPGELFF	TGTGCCAGCAGCGACATAGGGGGCGCGTACCCCGGGGAGCTGTTTTTT
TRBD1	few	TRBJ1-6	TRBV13	CASSHLAGQGNSPLHF	TGTGCCAGCAGCCATCTTGCGGGACAGGGGAATTCACCCCTCCACTTT
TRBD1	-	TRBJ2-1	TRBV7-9	CASSLADRVLLEQFF	TGTGCCAGCAGCTTAGCGGACAGGGTACTTCTTGAGCAGTTCTTC
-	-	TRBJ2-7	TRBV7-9	CASSPELSVSSYEQYF	TGTGCCAGCAGCCCCGAGCTTTCGGTAAGCTCCTACGAGCAGTACTTC
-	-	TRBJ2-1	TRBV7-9	CASSSRGLPNEQFF	TGTGCCAGCAGCTCTAGGGGACTGCCCAATGAGCAGTTCTTC
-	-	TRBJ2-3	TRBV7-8	CASTESGWGQYF	TGTGCCAGCACCGAATCAGGGTGGGGGCAGTATTTT
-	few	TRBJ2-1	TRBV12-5	CASALAVNEQFF	TGTGCTAGTGCACTTGCGGTCAATGAGCAGTTCTTC
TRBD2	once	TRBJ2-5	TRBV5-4	CASSTGGAQETQYF	TGTGCCAGCAGCACCGGGGGGGCCCAAGAGACCCAGTACTTC
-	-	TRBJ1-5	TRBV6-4	CASSEDSGQPQHF	TGTGCCAGCAGTGAGGACAGCGGTCAGCCCCAGCATTTT
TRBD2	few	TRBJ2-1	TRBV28	CASSSAGLAGINEQFF	TGTGCCAGCAGTTCTGCGGGACTAGCGGGAATCAATGAGCAGTTCTTC
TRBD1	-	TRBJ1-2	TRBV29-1	CSVWTGGGYTF	TGCAGCGTCTGGACAGGGGGAGGCTACACCTTC
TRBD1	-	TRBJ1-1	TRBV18	CASSLAADRGEAFF	TGTGCCAGCTCACTCGCCGCGGACAGGGGGGAAGCTTTCTTT
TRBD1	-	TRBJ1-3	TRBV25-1	CASSEGQGYPRSGNTIYF	TGTGCCAGCAGTGAAGGACAGGGCTACCCTCGCTCTGGAAACACCATATATTTT
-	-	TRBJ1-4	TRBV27	CASSPPGLNEKLFF	TGTGCCAGCAGTCCACCAGGTTTAAATGAAAAACTGTTTTTT
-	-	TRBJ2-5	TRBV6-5	CASNHLGHETQYF	TGTGCCAGCAACCACCTGGGGCACGAGACCCAGTACTTC
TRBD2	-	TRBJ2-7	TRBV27	CASSLRAGGSYEQYF	TGTGCCAGCAGTTTAAGGGCGGGAGGCTCCTACGAGCAGTACTTC
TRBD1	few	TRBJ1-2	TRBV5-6	CASSSTGTVVGYTF	TGTGCCAGCAGCTCGACCGGGACAGTTGTTGGCTACACCTTC
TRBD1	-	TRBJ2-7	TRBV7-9	CASSLTWTGSSYEQYF	TGTGCCAGCAGCTTAACTTGGACAGGGTCTTCCTACGAGCAGTACTTC
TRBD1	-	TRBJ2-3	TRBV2	CASSVSGQGVDTQYF	TGTGCCAGCAGTGTCTCAGGACAGGGGGTAGATACGCAGTATTTT
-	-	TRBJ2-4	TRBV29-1	CSVEGADPNIQYF	TGCAGCGTTGAAGGAGCGGATCCAAACATTCAGTACTTC